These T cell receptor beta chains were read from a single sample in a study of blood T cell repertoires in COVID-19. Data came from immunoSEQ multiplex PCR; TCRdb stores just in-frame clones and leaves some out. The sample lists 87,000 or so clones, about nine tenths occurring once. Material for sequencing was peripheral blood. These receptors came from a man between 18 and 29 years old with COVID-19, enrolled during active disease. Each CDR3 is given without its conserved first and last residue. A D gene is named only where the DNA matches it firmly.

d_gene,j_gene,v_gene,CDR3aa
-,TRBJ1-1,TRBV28,VSRREGGLIDEAF
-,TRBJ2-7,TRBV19,ASSDSYLPYEQY
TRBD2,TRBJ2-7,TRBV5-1,ASTYSGSGDEQY
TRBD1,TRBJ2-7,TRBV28,ASRTGTETYEQY
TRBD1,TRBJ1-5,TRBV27,ASSFRQGGQPQH
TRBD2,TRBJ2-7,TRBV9,ASSVGLAGIAYEQY
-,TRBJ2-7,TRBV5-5,ASSFRDITAYEQY
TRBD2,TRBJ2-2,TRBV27,ASSLLAGGHGNTGELF
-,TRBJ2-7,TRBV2,ASSWGDYEQY
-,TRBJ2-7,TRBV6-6,ASSPRLYEQY
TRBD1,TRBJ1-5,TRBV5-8,ASSRGQTSNQPQH
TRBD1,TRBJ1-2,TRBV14,ASSQDPRGTNYGYT
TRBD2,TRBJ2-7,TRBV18,ASSPGLAGVWEQY
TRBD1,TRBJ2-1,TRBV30,AWNPGTGGYNEQF
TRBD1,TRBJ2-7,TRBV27,ASSYLTGGQTYEQY
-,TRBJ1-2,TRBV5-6,ASSWGRDTANYGYT
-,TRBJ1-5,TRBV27,ASSFTFRGKNQPQH
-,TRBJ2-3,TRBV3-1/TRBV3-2,ASSQERLNGGSTDTQY
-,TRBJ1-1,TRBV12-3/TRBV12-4,ASSFNGGSEAF
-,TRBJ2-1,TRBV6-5,ASSKRQYNEQF
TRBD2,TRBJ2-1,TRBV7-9,ASRDYGTSGSRNEQF
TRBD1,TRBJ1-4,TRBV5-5,ASSLQGINEKLL
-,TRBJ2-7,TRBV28,ASSPGTRPEQY
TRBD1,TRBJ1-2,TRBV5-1,ASSSQGAYGYT
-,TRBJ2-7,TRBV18,ASSPPEAAIFYEQY
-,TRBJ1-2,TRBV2,ASSEVGVGGYT
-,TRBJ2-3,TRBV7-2,ASSLQGSSTDTQY
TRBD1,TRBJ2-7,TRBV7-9,ASSIDRGEQY
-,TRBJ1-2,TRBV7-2,ASSPPVEPLYGYT
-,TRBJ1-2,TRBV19,ASSTGFDYGYT
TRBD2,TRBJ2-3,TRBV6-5,ASEGRRESVDTQY
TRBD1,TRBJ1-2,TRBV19,ASAGQGVYGYT
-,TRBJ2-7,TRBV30,AWRAPGYYEQY
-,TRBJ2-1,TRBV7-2,ASSLGPGDEQF
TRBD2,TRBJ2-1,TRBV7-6,ASSLSGSYYNEQF
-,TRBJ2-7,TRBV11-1,ASSQPVAREQY
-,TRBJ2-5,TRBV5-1,ASSLAVMIQETQY
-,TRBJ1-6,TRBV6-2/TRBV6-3,ASSRAQRSPLH
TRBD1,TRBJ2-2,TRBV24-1,ATSHRDRVRGELF
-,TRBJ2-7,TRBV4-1,ASSSETGKPEQY
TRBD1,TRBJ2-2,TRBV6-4,ASSDWTGGNTGELF
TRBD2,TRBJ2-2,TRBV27,ASSGLRAGVRGTGELF
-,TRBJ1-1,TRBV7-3,ASSIEGGRGTEAF
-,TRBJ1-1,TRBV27,ASSLGRGLTTEAF
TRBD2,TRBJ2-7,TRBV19,ASSPPSGRSREQY
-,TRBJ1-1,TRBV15,ATSRVGRGNTEAF
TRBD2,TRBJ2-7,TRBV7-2,ASSPGLAGLGQY
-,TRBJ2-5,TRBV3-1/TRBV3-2,ASSPTGSGTQY